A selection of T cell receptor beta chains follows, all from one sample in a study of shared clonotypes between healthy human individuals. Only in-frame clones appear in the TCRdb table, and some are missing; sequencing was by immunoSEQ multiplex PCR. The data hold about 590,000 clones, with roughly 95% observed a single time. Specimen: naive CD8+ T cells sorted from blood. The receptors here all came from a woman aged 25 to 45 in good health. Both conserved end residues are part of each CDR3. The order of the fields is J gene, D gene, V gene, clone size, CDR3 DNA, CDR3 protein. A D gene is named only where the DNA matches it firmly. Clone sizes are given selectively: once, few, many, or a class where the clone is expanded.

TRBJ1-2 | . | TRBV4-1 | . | TGCGCCAGCAGCCAAGACCGCGGGATCCAGGGCTATGGCTACACCTTC | CASSQDRGIQGYGYTF
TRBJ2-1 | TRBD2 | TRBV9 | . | TGTGCCAGCAGCGTAGAAGGGGCTAGCGGGAGCTACAATGAGCAGTTCTTC | CASSVEGASGSYNEQFF
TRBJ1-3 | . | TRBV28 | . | TGTGCCAGCAGTTTATTACTCACCGAGAGCTCTGGAAACACCATATATTTT | CASSLLLTESSGNTIYF
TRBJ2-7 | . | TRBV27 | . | TGTGCCAGCAGTTTACTTCCTCGCTACGAGCAGTACTTC | CASSLLPRYEQYF
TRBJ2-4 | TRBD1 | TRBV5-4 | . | TGTGCCAGCAGCCATCCCCCGGGACAACAGGGGGCCAAAAACATTCAGTACTTC | CASSHPPGQQGAKNIQYF
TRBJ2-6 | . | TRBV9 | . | TGTGCCAGCAGCGGTAAAGGGGTTGTCGGGGCCAACGTCCTGACTTTC | CASSGKGVVGANVLTF
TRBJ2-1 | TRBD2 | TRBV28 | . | TGTGCCAGCAGTTTTCCGGCCCGGGAGGGGTCCTACAATGAGCAGTTCTTC | CASSFPAREGSYNEQFF
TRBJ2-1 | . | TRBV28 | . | TGTGCCAGCAGTACCTCCTACAATGAGCAGTTCTTC | CASSTSYNEQFF
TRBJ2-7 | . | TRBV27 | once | TGTGCCAGCAGTTGGTCCAGGGGTTCCTACGAGCAGTACTTC | CASSWSRGSYEQYF
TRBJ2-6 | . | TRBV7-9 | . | TGTGCCAGCAGCTTAAGGGGAGCTGGGGCCAACGTCCTGACTTTC | CASSLRGAGANVLTF
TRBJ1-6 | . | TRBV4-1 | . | TGCGCCAGCAGCCAAGAGGGAGAATCACCCCTCCACTTT | CASSQEGESPLHF
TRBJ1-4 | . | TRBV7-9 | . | TGTGCCAGCAGCTTAGAGCCCGGACGTCCCCGAGGGGGAGGTGAAAAACTGTTTTTT | CASSLEPGRPRGGGEKLFF
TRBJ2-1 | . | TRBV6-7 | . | TGTGCCAGCAGTTACGTAACCTCGGCTGAGCAGTTCTTC | CASSYVTSAEQFF
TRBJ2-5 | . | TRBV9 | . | TGTGCCAGCAGCGTCGGGACCCTACCCCAAGAGACCCAGTACTTC | CASSVGTLPQETQYF
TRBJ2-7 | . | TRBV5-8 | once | TGTGCCAGCAGCTCGGGGTGGGGTTCCTACGAGCAGTACTTC | CASSSGWGSYEQYF
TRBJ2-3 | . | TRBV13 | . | TGTGCCAGCAGCCGAGTCCCCCGGAGTAGCACAGATACGCAGTATTTT | CASSRVPRSSTDTQYF